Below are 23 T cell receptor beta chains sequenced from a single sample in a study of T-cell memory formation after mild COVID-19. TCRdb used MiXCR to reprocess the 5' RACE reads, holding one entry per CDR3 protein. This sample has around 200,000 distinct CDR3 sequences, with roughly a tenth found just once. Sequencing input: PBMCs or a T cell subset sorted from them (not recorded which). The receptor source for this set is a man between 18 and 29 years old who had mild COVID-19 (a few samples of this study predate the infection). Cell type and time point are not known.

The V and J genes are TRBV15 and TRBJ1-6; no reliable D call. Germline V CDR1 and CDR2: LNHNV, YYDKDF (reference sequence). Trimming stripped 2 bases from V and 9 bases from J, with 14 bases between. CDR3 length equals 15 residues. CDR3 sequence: CATSRREAIGSPLHF. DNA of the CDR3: TGTGCCACCAGCAGACGGGAAGCAATTGGTTCACCCCTCCACTTT.

In DNA, the CDR3 is TGTGCCAGCAGCCCCGCCTCGGGGGGAGCATACGAGCAGTACTTC. Its translation: CASSPASGGAYEQYF. The chain couples TRBV7-9 to TRBJ2-7; TRBD2 matches at 7 bases. The CDR3 has 15 amino acids. Germline V gene sequence: CDR1 SEHNR, CDR2 FQNEAQ (reference sequence). The ends lost 5 bases at V and 4 bases at J; junction bases unmatched: 11.

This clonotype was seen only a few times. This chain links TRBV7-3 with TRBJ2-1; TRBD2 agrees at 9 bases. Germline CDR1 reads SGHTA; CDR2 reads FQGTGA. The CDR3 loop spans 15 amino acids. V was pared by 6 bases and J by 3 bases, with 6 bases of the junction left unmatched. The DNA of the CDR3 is TGTGCCAGCAGTCCCGGGACTAGCATCTACAATGAGCAGTTCTTC. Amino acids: CASSPGTSIYNEQFF. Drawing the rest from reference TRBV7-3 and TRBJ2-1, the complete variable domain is GAGVSQTPSNKVTEKGKYVELRCDPISGHTALYWYRQSLGQGPEFLIYFQGTGAADDSGLPNDRFFAVRPEGSVSTLKIQRTERGDSAVYLCASSPGTSIYNEQFFGPGTRLTVL.

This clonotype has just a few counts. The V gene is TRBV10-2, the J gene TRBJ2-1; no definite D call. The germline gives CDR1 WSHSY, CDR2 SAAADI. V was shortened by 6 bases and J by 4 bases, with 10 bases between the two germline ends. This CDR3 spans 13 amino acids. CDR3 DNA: TGCGCCAGCAGCACCAGCAGGTACAATGAGCAGTTCTTC. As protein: CASSTSRYNEQFF.

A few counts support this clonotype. CDR3 bases: TGTGCCAGCGGCGACAGGGCGGGTACTGAAGCTTTCTTT. Protein product: CASGDRAGTEAFF. V is TRBV3-1 and J is TRBJ1-1; 7 positions match TRBD1. CDR1 LGHDT and CDR2 YNNKEL come from the germline V gene (reference sequence). The CDR3 has 13 residues. Unmatched junction bases numbered 8, after V lost 8 bases and J lost 5 bases.

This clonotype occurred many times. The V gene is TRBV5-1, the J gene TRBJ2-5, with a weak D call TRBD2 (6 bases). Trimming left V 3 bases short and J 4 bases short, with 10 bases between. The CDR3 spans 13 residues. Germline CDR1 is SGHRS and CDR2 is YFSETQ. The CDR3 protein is CASSSGLRETQYF. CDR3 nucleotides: TGCGCCAGCAGCTCGGGACTTCGAGAGACCCAGTACTTC.

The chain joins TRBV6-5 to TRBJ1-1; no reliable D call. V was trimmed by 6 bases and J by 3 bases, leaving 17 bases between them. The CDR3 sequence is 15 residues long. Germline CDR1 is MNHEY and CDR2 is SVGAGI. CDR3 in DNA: TGTGCCAGCAGGCTACGTCCAAGTGGGGACACTGAAGCTTTCTTT. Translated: CASRLRPSGDTEAFF.

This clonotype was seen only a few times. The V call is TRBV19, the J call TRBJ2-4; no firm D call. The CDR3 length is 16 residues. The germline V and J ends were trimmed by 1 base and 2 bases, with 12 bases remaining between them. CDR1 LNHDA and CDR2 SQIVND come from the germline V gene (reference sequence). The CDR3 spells CASSIGWGYSKNIQYF. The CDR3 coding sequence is TGTGCCAGTAGTATAGGTTGGGGATATTCCAAAAACATTCAGTACTTC.

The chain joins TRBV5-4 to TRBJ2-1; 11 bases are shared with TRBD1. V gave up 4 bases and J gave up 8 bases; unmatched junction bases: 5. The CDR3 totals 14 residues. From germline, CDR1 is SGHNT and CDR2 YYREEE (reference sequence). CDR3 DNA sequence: TGTGCCAGCAGCCGGGACAGGGGGTCGCATGAGCAGTTCTTC. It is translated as CASSRDRGSHEQFF.

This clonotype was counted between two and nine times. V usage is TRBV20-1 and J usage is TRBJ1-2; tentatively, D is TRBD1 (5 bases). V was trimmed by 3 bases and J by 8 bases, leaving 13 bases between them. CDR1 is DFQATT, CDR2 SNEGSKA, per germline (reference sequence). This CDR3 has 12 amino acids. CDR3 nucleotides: TGCAGTGCTAGGAAGGGGTTGGGGGGCTACACCTTC. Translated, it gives CSARKGLGGYTF.

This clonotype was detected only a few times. CDR3 loop: CASGWAAGEVDEQFF. The CDR3 DNA sequence: TGTGCTAGTGGTTGGGCGGCAGGGGAGGTGGATGAGCAGTTCTTC. The chain carries TRBV12-5 and TRBJ2-1; D tentatively fits TRBD1 or TRBD2 (6 bases each). The germline V gene has CDR1 LGHNT and CDR2 FRNRAP. The CDR3 covers 15 residues. Trimming took off 4 bases at V and 8 bases at J, with 18 bases between the two ends.

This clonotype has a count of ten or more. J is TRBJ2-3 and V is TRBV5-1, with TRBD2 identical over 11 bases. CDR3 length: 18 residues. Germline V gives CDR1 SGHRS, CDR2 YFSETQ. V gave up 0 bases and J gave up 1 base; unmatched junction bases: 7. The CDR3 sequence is CASSLALAGGPGTDTQYF. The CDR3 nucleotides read TGCGCCAGCAGCTTGGCCCTAGCGGGGGGTCCTGGCACAGATACGCAGTATTTT.

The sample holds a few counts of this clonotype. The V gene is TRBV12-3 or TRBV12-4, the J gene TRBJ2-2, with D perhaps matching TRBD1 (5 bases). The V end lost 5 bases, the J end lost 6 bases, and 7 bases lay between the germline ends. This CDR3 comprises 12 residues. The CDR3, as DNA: TGTGCCAGCAGTCTAGGGGCCGGGGAGCTGTTTTTT. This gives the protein CASSLGAGELFF.

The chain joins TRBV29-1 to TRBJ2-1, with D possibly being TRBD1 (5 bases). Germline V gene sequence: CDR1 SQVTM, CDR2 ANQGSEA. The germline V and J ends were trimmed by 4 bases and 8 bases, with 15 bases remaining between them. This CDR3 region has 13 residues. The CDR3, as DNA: TGCAGCGTTGGACAGATTATCGGAGATGAGCAGTTCTTC. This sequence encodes CSVGQIIGDEQFF.

The chain's CDR3 is CASSRGSADNSPLHF. In DNA, the CDR3 is TGTGCCAGCAGCCGGGGTTCGGCAGATAATTCACCCCTCCACTTT. This chain links TRBV7-9 with TRBJ1-6; D is undetermined. V lost 5 bases, J lost 5 bases, and 13 bases lay in between. The CDR3 loop spans 15 amino acids. The germline CDR1 and CDR2 sequences are SEHNR and FQNEAQ (reference sequence).

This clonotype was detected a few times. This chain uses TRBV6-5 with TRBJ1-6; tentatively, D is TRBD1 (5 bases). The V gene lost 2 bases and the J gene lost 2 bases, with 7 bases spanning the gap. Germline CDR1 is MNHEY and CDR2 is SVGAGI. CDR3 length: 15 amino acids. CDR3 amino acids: CASSYDSTYNSPLHF. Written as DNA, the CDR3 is TGTGCCAGCAGTTACGACAGCACCTATAATTCACCCCTCCACTTT.

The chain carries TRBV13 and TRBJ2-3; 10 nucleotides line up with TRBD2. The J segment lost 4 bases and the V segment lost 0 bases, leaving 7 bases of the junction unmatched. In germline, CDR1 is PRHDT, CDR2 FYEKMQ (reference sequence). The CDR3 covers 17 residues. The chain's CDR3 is CASSLGLGLAASDTQYF. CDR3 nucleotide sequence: TGTGCCAGCAGCTTAGGCCTCGGACTAGCGGCGTCAGATACGCAGTATTTT.

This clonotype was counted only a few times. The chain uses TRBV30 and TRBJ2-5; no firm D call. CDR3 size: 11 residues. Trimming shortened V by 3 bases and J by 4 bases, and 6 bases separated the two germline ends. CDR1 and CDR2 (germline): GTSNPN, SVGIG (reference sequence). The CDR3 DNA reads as TGTGCCTGGAGCCAAGGAGAGACCCAGTACTTC. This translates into CAWSQGETQYF.

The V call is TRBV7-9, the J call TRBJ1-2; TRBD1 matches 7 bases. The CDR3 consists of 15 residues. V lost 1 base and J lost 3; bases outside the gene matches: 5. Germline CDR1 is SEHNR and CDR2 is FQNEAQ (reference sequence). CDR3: CASSLGGQADYGYTF. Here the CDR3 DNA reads TGTGCCAGCAGCTTAGGAGGACAGGCCGACTATGGCTACACCTTC.

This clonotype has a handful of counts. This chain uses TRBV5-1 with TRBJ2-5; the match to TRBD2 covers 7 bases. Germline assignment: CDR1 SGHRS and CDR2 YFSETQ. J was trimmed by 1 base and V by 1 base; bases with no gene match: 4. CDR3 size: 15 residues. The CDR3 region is CASSLIGLVQETQYF. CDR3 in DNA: TGCGCCAGCAGCTTGATAGGACTAGTCCAAGAGACCCAGTACTTC.

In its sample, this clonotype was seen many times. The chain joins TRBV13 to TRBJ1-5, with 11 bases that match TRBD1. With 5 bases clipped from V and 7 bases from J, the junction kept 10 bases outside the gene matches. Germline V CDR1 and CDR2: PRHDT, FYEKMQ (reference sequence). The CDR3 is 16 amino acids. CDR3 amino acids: CASSKAGTGGTQPQHF. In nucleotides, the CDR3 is TGTGCCAGCAGCAAAGCCGGGACAGGGGGGACCCAGCCCCAGCATTTT.

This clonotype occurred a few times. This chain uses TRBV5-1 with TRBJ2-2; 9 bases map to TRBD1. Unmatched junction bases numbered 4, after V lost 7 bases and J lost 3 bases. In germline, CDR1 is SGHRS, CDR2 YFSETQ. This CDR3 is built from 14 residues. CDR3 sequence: CASARQGDTGELFF. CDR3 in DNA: TGCGCCAGCGCCCGACAGGGGGACACCGGGGAGCTGTTTTTT.

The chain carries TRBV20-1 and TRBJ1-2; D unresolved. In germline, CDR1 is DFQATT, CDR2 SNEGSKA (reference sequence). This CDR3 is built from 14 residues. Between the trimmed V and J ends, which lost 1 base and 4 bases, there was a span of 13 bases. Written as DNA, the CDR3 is TGCAGTGCTAGAGTGGCCGCCACCTTCTATGGCTACACCTTC. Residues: CSARVAATFYGYTF.